This T cell receptor beta chain appears in the sequencing data of a study of blood T cell repertoires in COVID-19. Study as a whole: COVID-19 samples, acute and convalescent, were from the United States, Italy and Spain. T cells, B-cell-depleted T cells, or PBMCs provided the cDNA or gDNA that served as material.

In the original workflow: Amplification of reference gene primers was used by the study to estimate nucleated cell counts. Data came from immunoSEQ multiplex PCR; TCRdb stores just in-frame clones and leaves some out. The V and J calls and clone size are taken from that table; D and trimming were inferred from the DNA. The sample lists just under 350,000 clones, roughly 90% seen once, with around 6.6% in the top ten. Followed over time, Seattle patients had been enrolled while infection was active. Trimming stripped 8 bases from V and 3 bases from J, with 10 bases between. CDR3 length: 12 residues. This sequence was found in a woman aged 70 to 79 with COVID-19, enrolled during active disease. V gene TRBV12-3 or TRBV12-4 combines with J gene TRBJ1-2, with D perhaps matching TRBD1 (5 bases). The sequencing sample was made of peripheral blood. The CDR3 bases are TGTGCCAGCTGCCGGGGGGACTATGGCTACACCTTC. It is translated as CASCRGDYGYTF.